These 30 T cell receptor beta chains were all obtained from the same sample, sequenced in a study of cytomegalovirus exposure and HLA in healthy donors. Researchers ran the PCR with 60 Vbeta and 13 Jbeta primers. The data were produced by immunoSEQ multiplex PCR, yet TCRdb's version contains in-frame clones alone and is incomplete. The table lists more than 150,000 clones, less than 85% of them singletons, with over 1.5% in the top ten. Source material: PBMCs. Source of these receptors: a girl aged 10 to 17 in good health and CMV-seropositive.

V usage is TRBV6-1 and J usage is TRBJ2-5, with TRBD1 as a possible D gene (6 bases). This CDR3 spans 13 amino acids. Germline loops: CDR1 MNHNS, CDR2 SASEGT. Trimming removed 3 bases at V and 3 bases at J, with 8 bases between. CDR3 bases: TGTGCCAGCAGTGAGGGGGCAGAAGAGACCCAGTACTTC. This gives the protein CASSEGAEETQYF.

This clone was observed a single time. Different DNA sequences within this sample yield the same CDR3. The chain links TRBV18 to TRBJ1-2; no clear D gene. V lost 2 bases to trimming and J lost 4 bases, with 5 bases between them. The CDR3 totals 12 residues. The V gene's germline CDR1 is KGHSH and CDR2 LQKENI. The CDR3 sequence: CASSPSGYGYTF. CDR3 sequence (DNA): TGTGCCAGCTCACCATCCGGCTATGGCTACACCTTC. The entire variable domain, with the rest obtained from reference TRBV18 and TRBJ1-2, is as follows: NAGVMQNPRHLVRRRGQEARLRCSPMKGHSHVYWYRQLPEEGLKFMVYLQKENIIDESGMPKERFSAEFPKEGPSILRIQQVVRGDSAAYFCASSPSGYGYTFGSGTRLTVV.

The rearrangement uses TRBV4-1 and TRBJ1-2; no clear D gene. The CDR3 covers 12 residues. Trimming took off 3 bases at V and 1 base at J, with 3 bases between the two ends. Germline assignment: CDR1 MGHRA and CDR2 YSYEKL. The CDR3 region has the DNA TGCGCCAGCAGCCACAATAACTATGGCTACACCTTC. It translates to CASSHNNYGYTF.

The V gene is TRBV7-9, the J gene TRBJ1-3; D remains ambiguous. The CDR3 spans 15 residues. Germline V gene sequence: CDR1 SEHNR, CDR2 FQNEAQ (reference sequence). Trimming took off 5 bases at V and 0 bases at J, with 11 bases between the two ends. CDR3 loop: CASSLPRVSGNTIYF. The CDR3 nucleotides are TGTGCCAGCAGCCTCCCACGGGTCTCTGGAAACACCATATATTTT. Supplemented by reference TRBV7-9 and TRBJ1-3, the full variable domain reads DTGVSQNPRHKITKRGQNVTFRCDPISEHNRLYWYRQTLGQGPEFLTYFQNEAQLEKSRLLSDRFSAERPKGSFSTLEIQRTEQGDSAMYLCASSLPRVSGNTIYFGEGSWLTVV.

This chain links TRBV9 with TRBJ1-1; 7 nucleotides agree with TRBD1. J was trimmed by 3 bases and V by 0 bases; bases with no gene match: 8. CDR3 length: 16 residues. Germline CDR1 reads SGDLS; CDR2 reads YYNGEE. The CDR3 here is CASSVGEGARYTEAFF. CDR3 nucleotides: TGTGCCAGCAGCGTAGGAGAGGGGGCTAGGTACACTGAAGCTTTCTTT.

This chain links TRBV7-2 with TRBJ1-2; D perhaps matches TRBD1 (5 bases). V shed 1 base and J shed 2 bases, with 14 bases lying between them. This CDR3 contains 16 residues. CDR1 and CDR2 from the germline V gene are SGHTA and FQGNSA. CDR3 in amino acids: CASSLDLAGSNYGYTF. CDR3 sequence (DNA): TGTGCCAGCAGCTTAGATTTGGCAGGGTCCAACTATGGCTACACCTTC.

V and J are TRBV12-5 and TRBJ2-1; 11 bases are a match to TRBD1. The CDR3 length is 19 residues. Germline V CDR1 and CDR2: LGHNT, FRNRAP. The trim removed 1 base at V and 8 bases at J, leaving 16 bases unmatched. CDR3: CASGLGRTRGQGAPDEQFF. CDR3 nucleotide sequence: TGTGCTAGTGGTTTGGGGCGTACGAGAGGACAGGGGGCTCCCGATGAGCAGTTCTTC.

A few counts support this clone. The chain couples TRBV6-1 to TRBJ1-4, with D possibly being TRBD1 (5 bases). V was shortened by 11 bases and J by 7 bases, with 17 bases between the two germline ends. Looked up from germline, CDR1 is MNHNS and CDR2 is SASEGT. This CDR3 is 13 amino acids long. The CDR3 bases are TGTGCCGGAACGGGCAGGGCAGGTGAAAAACTGTTTTTT. This gives the protein CAGTGRAGEKLFF.

The CDR3 reads CASSQNDRTNIQYF. CDR3 nucleotide sequence: TGTGCCAGCAGCCAAAACGACAGAACAAACATTCAGTACTTC. This sequence joins TRBV5-6 and TRBJ2-4; D is perhaps TRBD1 (5 bases). The CDR3 sequence is 14 residues long. The germline CDR1 and CDR2 sequences are SGHDT and YYEEEE. The V and J ends lost 4 bases and 6 bases respectively, with 14 bases between them.

This clone has a single count. V usage is TRBV9 and J usage is TRBJ2-5; 7 bases agree with TRBD1. Germline V gene data show CDR1 as SGDLS and CDR2 as YYNGEE. The CDR3 runs 13 residues. Trimming removed 4 bases from V and 11 bases from J; junction bases left unmatched: 11. CDR3 DNA: TGTGCCAGCAGCCGGGACAGAGTAGAAGAGCAGTACTTC. It is translated as CASSRDRVEEQYF.

This chain links TRBV7-2 with TRBJ2-2; D is undetermined. V was shortened by 5 bases and J by 0 bases, with 7 bases between the two germline ends. Germline lookup yields CDR1 SGHTA and CDR2 FQGNSA. CDR3 length equals 14 residues. CDR3 DNA sequence: TGTGCCAGCAGCCGTACTACGAACACCGGGGAGCTGTTTTTT. As protein: CASSRTTNTGELFF.

The chain joins TRBV6-5 to TRBJ1-6, with 7 bases identical to TRBD1. Per germline, CDR1 MNHEY and CDR2 SVGAGI. V lost 0 bases and J lost 9; bases outside the gene matches: 5. This CDR3 comprises 15 residues. The CDR3 coding sequence is TGTGCCAGCAGTTACTCGACAGGGTCAAGTTCACCCCTCCACTTT. Its translation is CASSYSTGSSSPLHF.

V and J are TRBV7-9 and TRBJ1-2, with D perhaps TRBD1 (5 bases). The V gene's germline CDR1 is SEHNR and CDR2 FQNEAQ (reference sequence). Trimming pared 1 base from V and 1 base from J, leaving 10 bases between. CDR3 length: 15 residues. In DNA form, the CDR3 reads TGTGCCAGCAGCTTAGGCACAGGAGTTAACTATGGCTACACCTTC. It is translated as CASSLGTGVNYGYTF.

The rearrangement joins TRBV18 to TRBJ2-5, with 7 bases lining up with TRBD1. Germline values: CDR1 KGHSH, CDR2 LQKENI. The CDR3 length is 13 residues. V shed 4 bases and J 5 bases; nucleotides not matched to a gene: 4. Here the CDR3 DNA reads TGTGCCAGCTCACGAGGGGGCAGGGAGACCCAGTACTTC. Protein sequence: CASSRGGRETQYF.

The genes are TRBV9 and TRBJ1-2, with 7 bases matching TRBD1. The CDR3 is made up of 14 amino acids. Germline trimming cut 3 bases from V and 3 bases from J; bases unmatched to any gene: 5. Germline assignment: CDR1 SGDLS and CDR2 YYNGEE. CDR3 coding DNA: TGTGCCAGCAGCGCTTACCAGGGGGACTATGGCTACACCTTC. Its protein product is CASSAYQGDYGYTF.

V and J are TRBV7-9 and TRBJ1-6; D possibly corresponds to TRBD1 (5 bases). From germline, CDR1 is SEHNR and CDR2 FQNEAQ (reference sequence). Trimming stripped 5 bases from V and 8 bases from J, with 16 bases between. This CDR3 has 15 amino acids. CDR3 region: CASSDSPTDHSPLHF. DNA for the CDR3: TGTGCCAGCAGCGACAGCCCGACGGACCATTCACCCCTCCACTTT.

The V call is TRBV7-2, the J call TRBJ2-2, with a possible D match to TRBD2 (7 bases). CDR1 is SGHTA, CDR2 FQGNSA, per germline. This CDR3 spans 16 amino acids. Trimming removed 2 bases from V and 7 bases from J, with 17 bases in between. CDR3 in amino acids: CASSLFLRGAGGELFF. CDR3 nucleotides: TGTGCCAGCAGCTTATTTCTACGGGGGGCGGGCGGGGAGCTGTTTTTT.

This clone occurred a few times. The chain combines TRBV4-1 with TRBJ1-2; possibly TRBD1 for D (5 bases). The CDR3 has 16 amino acids. CDR1 MGHRA and CDR2 YSYEKL come from the germline V gene. V was clipped by 2 bases and J by 7 bases, with 20 bases between them. In nucleotides, the CDR3 is TGCGCCAGCAGCCAATTGGGGCGGGGGAATAGTCCTGGCTACACCTTC. Protein sequence: CASSQLGRGNSPGYTF.

This chain connects TRBV4-3 to TRBJ2-3, with 7 bases matching TRBD2. Looked up from germline, CDR1 is LGHNA and CDR2 is YSLEER. The CDR3 has 13 amino acids. The V and J ends lost 3 bases and 5 bases, in that order; junction bases with no gene match: 2. CDR3 nucleotides: TGCGCCAGCAGCCAGGGGAGGGGAGATACGCAGTATTTT. Translating it yields CASSQGRGDTQYF.

This rearrangement joins TRBV7-6 to TRBJ2-3; D possibly corresponds to TRBD2 (7 bases). From germline, CDR1 is SGHVS and CDR2 FNYEAQ. CDR3 length: 16 amino acids. The ends were cut back, 7 bases at V and 2 bases at J, with 19 bases in the middle. The CDR3 DNA reads as TGTGCCAGCACCCTAGAGTGGGGGGGCCCCACAGATACGCAGTATTTT. Its translation: CASTLEWGGPTDTQYF.

To note about this clone: Other DNA sequences within the sample encode an identical CDR3. The chain joins TRBV7-2 to TRBJ2-7; perhaps TRBD1 as D (6 bases). The CDR3 is made up of 12 amino acids. CDR1 and CDR2 from the germline V gene are SGHTA and FQGNSA. With 4 bases removed from V and 3 bases from J, the gap between germline ends came to 7 bases. This CDR3 is CASSSTGYEQYF. The CDR3 DNA follows: TGTGCCAGCAGCTCGACAGGCTACGAGCAGTACTTC.

J is TRBJ2-5 and V is TRBV21-1; the table's D call, TRBD2, has no DNA check behind it. TRBV21-1 is a pseudogene. The CDR3 runs to 11 residues. The CDR3 is CASSIQETQYF. The DNA for the CDR3 is TGTGCCAGCAGCATACAAGAGACCCAGTACTTC.

In DNA, the CDR3 is TGTGCCAGTAGTATAGGGGGCAGTATGAACACTGAAGCTTTCTTT. Protein: CASSIGGSMNTEAFF. The rearrangement uses TRBV19 and TRBJ1-1, with D possibly TRBD1 on 5 matching bases. This CDR3 has 15 residues. Per germline, CDR1 LNHDA and CDR2 SQIVND (reference sequence). V was shortened by 1 base and J by 0 bases, with 9 bases between the two germline ends.

This chain joins TRBV5-1 and TRBJ2-1; 8 bases map to TRBD2. Trimming took 0 bases from V and 9 from J; bases not matched to a gene: 14. The germline V gene has CDR1 SGHRS and CDR2 YFSETQ. This CDR3 is 17 amino acids long. The CDR3 spells CASSLEMSGGGPSEQFF. The CDR3 DNA reads TGCGCCAGCAGCTTGGAGATGTCCGGGGGGGGGCCGTCTGAGCAGTTCTTC.

V and J are TRBV11-3 and TRBJ1-1, with 8 bases that match TRBD1. Germline lookup yields CDR1 SGHNT and CDR2 YENEEA. The CDR3 totals 14 residues. V was clipped by 5 bases and J by 5 bases; unmatched bases: 7. The CDR3 region is CASSPGQAVTEAFF. The CDR3 DNA reads as TGTGCCAGCAGCCCGGGACAGGCGGTTACTGAAGCTTTCTTT.

This clone occurred a few times. In DNA form, the CDR3 reads TGCGCCAGCAGGCAGACAGGGGAACCTAATGAAAAACTGTTTTTT. It specifies CASRQTGEPNEKLFF. The chain links TRBV4-3 to TRBJ1-4, with 8 bases lining up with TRBD1. This CDR3 is 15 amino acids long. Germline CDR1 LGHNA, CDR2 YSLEER. The V and J ends lost 6 bases and 3 bases, in that order; junction bases with no gene match: 6.

The chain joins TRBV6-4 to TRBJ2-2, with 8 bases matching TRBD1. From germline, CDR1 is MRHNA and CDR2 SNTAGT. The CDR3 consists of 15 residues. V dropped 5 bases and J dropped 0; count of bases not matched to a gene: 2. The DNA for the CDR3 is TGTGCCAGCAGTCAGGGGGCATCGAACACCGGGGAGCTGTTTTTT. This gives the protein CASSQGASNTGELFF.

The chain has TRBV6-6 and TRBJ1-2, with a tentative D call TRBD1 (6 bases). The germline V gene encodes CDR1 MNHNY and CDR2 SVGAGI (reference sequence). Trimming pared 2 bases from V and 3 bases from J, leaving 10 bases between. The CDR3 is 14 residues long. DNA for the CDR3: TGTGCCAGCAGTTACGCACAGGGAGACTATGGCTACACCTTC. Protein product: CASSYAQGDYGYTF.

V gene TRBV5-6 combines with J gene TRBJ2-1, with 7 positions matching TRBD2. With V trimmed by 1 base and J by 4 bases, 5 bases remained unmatched. Germline CDR1 is SGHDT and CDR2 is YYEEEE. The CDR3 covers 15 residues. CDR3 sequence: CASSLPGGLYNEQFF. The CDR3 nucleotides are TGTGCCAGCAGCTTGCCGGGGGGACTATACAATGAGCAGTTCTTC.

In this sample, this clone turned up a few times. The rearrangement joins TRBV21-1 to TRBJ1-6; TRBD1 is the table's D call and was not checked against the DNA. TRBV21-1 is a pseudogene locus. The CDR3 is 14 amino acids. The chain's CDR3 is CASLGDKLGGPLHF. In DNA, the CDR3 is TGTGCCAGCCTCGGTGACAAGCTGGGTGGACCCCTCCACTTT.